A selection of T cell receptor beta chains follows, all from one sample in a study of T cell responses to AZD1222 COVID-19 vaccine. Repertoires were generated with immunoSEQ multiplex PCR, while TCRdb's copy carries only in-frame clones and drops some. The sample records more than 150,000 clones, about 92% being singletons. This sample comprised peripheral blood, obtained 28 days after the second AZD1222 dose. These receptor sequences come from an adult who received the AZD1222 COVID-19 vaccine. Each CDR3 is given with its conserved first and last residue. Each record gives: clone size, V gene, CDR3 length, J gene, D gene, CDR3 protein, CDR3 DNA. D genes are given only for firm matches. The listing skips clone size in some rows; elsewhere it reads once, few, many or a size class.

clone_size: once
v_call: TRBV5-1
cdr3_length: 13
j_call: TRBJ1-2
d_call: NA
cdr3_aa: CASSLGANYGYTF
cdr3_nt: TGCGCCAGCAGCTTGGGGGCGAACTATGGCTACACCTTC

clone_size: NA
v_call: TRBV14
cdr3_length: 18
j_call: TRBJ2-1
d_call: TRBD2
cdr3_aa: CASSQDWRSGRRFNEQFF
cdr3_nt: TGTGCCAGCAGCCAAGATTGGAGGAGCGGGAGAAGGTTCAATGAGCAGTTCTTC

clone_size: NA
v_call: TRBV30
cdr3_length: 15
j_call: TRBJ2-7
d_call: TRBD2
cdr3_aa: CAWSRGGLAGYEQYF
cdr3_nt: TGTGCCTGGAGTCGAGGGGGACTAGCGGGCTACGAGCAGTACTTC

clone_size: NA
v_call: TRBV19
cdr3_length: 16
j_call: TRBJ1-5
d_call: NA
cdr3_aa: CASNIGAFGGNQPQHF
cdr3_nt: TGTGCCAGTAATATTGGAGCCTTTGGGGGCAATCAGCCCCAGCATTTT

clone_size: NA
v_call: TRBV14
cdr3_length: 20
j_call: TRBJ1-6
d_call: NA
cdr3_aa: CASSQDRISASRFNNSPLHF
cdr3_nt: TGTGCCAGCAGCCAAGACCGGATCTCGGCTTCCAGGTTTAATAATTCACCCCTCCACTTT

clone_size: NA
v_call: TRBV7-3
cdr3_length: 16
j_call: TRBJ2-2
d_call: TRBD1
cdr3_aa: CASSADRDSTSGELFF
cdr3_nt: TGTGCCAGCAGCGCCGACAGGGATTCAACGTCCGGGGAGCTGTTTTTT

clone_size: NA
v_call: TRBV3-1/TRBV3-2
cdr3_length: 15
j_call: TRBJ1-2
d_call: NA
cdr3_aa: CASSQAGGPNYGYTF
cdr3_nt: TGTGCCAGCAGCCAAGCAGGCGGACCTAACTATGGCTACACCTTC

clone_size: NA
v_call: TRBV2
cdr3_length: 11
j_call: TRBJ2-7
d_call: NA
cdr3_aa: CASSVAYEQYF
cdr3_nt: TGTGCCAGCAGTGTCGCCTACGAGCAGTACTTC

clone_size: NA
v_call: TRBV27
cdr3_length: 14
j_call: TRBJ2-5
d_call: NA
cdr3_aa: CASRPPLVQETQYF
cdr3_nt: TGTGCCAGTAGACCTCCCCTGGTCCAAGAGACCCAGTACTTC

clone_size: NA
v_call: TRBV3-1/TRBV3-2
cdr3_length: 15
j_call: TRBJ1-3
d_call: NA
cdr3_aa: CASSQAGGSGNTIYF
cdr3_nt: TGTGCCAGCAGCCAAGCGGGGGGATCTGGAAACACCATATATTTT

clone_size: NA
v_call: TRBV10-3
cdr3_length: 12
j_call: TRBJ2-5
d_call: NA
cdr3_aa: CATMETGETQYF
cdr3_nt: TGTGCCACCATGGAGACGGGGGAGACCCAGTACTTC

clone_size: once
v_call: TRBV20-1
cdr3_length: 10
j_call: TRBJ1-1
d_call: NA
cdr3_aa: CSAVKTEAFF
cdr3_nt: TGCAGTGCAGTGAAGACTGAAGCTTTCTTT

clone_size: NA
v_call: TRBV19
cdr3_length: 13
j_call: TRBJ2-1
d_call: TRBD2
cdr3_aa: CASSIGGGNEQFF
cdr3_nt: TGTGCCAGTAGTATTGGGGGGGGCAATGAGCAGTTCTTC

clone_size: NA
v_call: TRBV7-8
cdr3_length: 13
j_call: TRBJ1-5
d_call: NA
cdr3_aa: CASSTNRDQPQHF
cdr3_nt: TGTGCCAGCAGCACCAACAGGGATCAGCCCCAGCATTTT

clone_size: once
v_call: TRBV7-2
cdr3_length: 17
j_call: TRBJ2-3
d_call: TRBD2
cdr3_aa: CASSLVSSGESTDTQYF
cdr3_nt: TGTGCCAGCAGCTTAGTCTCTAGCGGGGAAAGCACAGATACGCAGTATTTT

clone_size: NA
v_call: TRBV9
cdr3_length: 15
j_call: TRBJ2-5
d_call: NA
cdr3_aa: CASSVAGATQETQYF
cdr3_nt: TGTGCCAGCAGCGTAGCCGGGGCTACCCAAGAGACCCAGTACTTC

clone_size: NA
v_call: TRBV7-8
cdr3_length: 17
j_call: TRBJ1-3
d_call: NA
cdr3_aa: CASSLGVLDFSGNTIYF
cdr3_nt: TGTGCCAGCAGCTTAGGAGTCCTGGATTTCTCTGGAAACACCATATATTTT

clone_size: NA
v_call: TRBV10-3
cdr3_length: 16
j_call: TRBJ2-3
d_call: TRBD2
cdr3_aa: CAISESSGGSTDTQYF
cdr3_nt: TGTGCCATCAGTGAGTCAAGCGGGGGGAGCACAGATACGCAGTATTTT

clone_size: NA
v_call: TRBV7-9
cdr3_length: 15
j_call: TRBJ2-5
d_call: TRBD1
cdr3_aa: CASSLEGQGKKTQYF
cdr3_nt: TGTGCCAGCAGCTTAGAGGGACAGGGGAAAAAGACCCAGTACTTC

clone_size: NA
v_call: TRBV4-1
cdr3_length: 13
j_call: TRBJ2-3
d_call: NA
cdr3_aa: CASSLMELDTQYF
cdr3_nt: TGCGCCAGCAGCCTTATGGAACTGGATACGCAGTATTTT

clone_size: NA
v_call: TRBV4-1
cdr3_length: 15
j_call: TRBJ2-2
d_call: NA
cdr3_aa: CASSLGQVNTGELFF
cdr3_nt: TGCGCCAGCAGCCTCGGGCAGGTTAACACCGGGGAGCTGTTTTTT

clone_size: NA
v_call: TRBV4-1
cdr3_length: 16
j_call: TRBJ1-1
d_call: NA
cdr3_aa: CASSRVVIGRNTEAFF
cdr3_nt: TGCGCCAGCAGCCGTGTTGTCATCGGAAGAAACACTGAAGCTTTCTTT